One and the same sample provided the 11 T cell receptor beta chains below, sequenced in a study of blood T cell repertoires in COVID-19. The data were produced by immunoSEQ multiplex PCR, yet TCRdb's version contains in-frame clones alone and is incomplete. The sample yields 190,000 or so clones, roughly 89% seen once. Sequencing was carried out using peripheral blood. These receptor sequences come from a man between 35 and 55 years old with acute or convalescent COVID-19.

This CDR3 is CASSPTGEETQYF. DNA of the CDR3: TGTGCCAGCAGCCCAACAGGGGAGGAGACCCAGTACTTC. The chain is built from TRBV7-9 and TRBJ2-5; 7 bases are a match to TRBD1. The CDR3 is 13 residues long. Germline loops: CDR1 SEHNR, CDR2 FQNEAQ (reference sequence). Trimming cost V 5 bases and J 5 bases; bases outside gene matches: 5.

V usage is TRBV2 and J usage is TRBJ2-2; tentatively, D is TRBD1 (5 bases). CDR1 and CDR2 (germline): SNHLY, FYNNEI. CDR3 length: 13 amino acids. Trimming removed 2 bases at V and 6 bases at J, with 7 bases between. The CDR3 region has the DNA TGTGCCAGCAGTGAACAGGGTTCCGGGGAGCTGTTTTTT. As protein: CASSEQGSGELFF.

There are a few counts of this clone. This rearrangement joins TRBV6-5 to TRBJ1-2, with 7 bases that match TRBD1. This CDR3 is 12 amino acids long. V lost 7 bases and J lost 5; bases outside the gene matches: 4. Per germline, CDR1 MNHEY and CDR2 SVGAGI. The CDR3 DNA follows: TGTGCCAGCATGCAGACAGGGTATGGCTACACCTTC. Its protein is CASMQTGYGYTF.

This chain joins TRBV11-2 and TRBJ1-1, with 9 bases fitting TRBD1. CDR1 and CDR2 (germline): SGHAT, FQNNGV. J was trimmed by 3 bases and V by 3 bases; bases with no gene match: 11. The CDR3 has 17 amino acids. The CDR3 loop reads CASSFGTGFFVDTEAFF. The CDR3 DNA reads as TGTGCCAGCAGCTTCGGGACAGGGTTTTTCGTGGACACTGAAGCTTTCTTT.

This chain links TRBV7-9 with TRBJ2-5, with TRBD1 as a possible D gene (6 bases). Trimming left V 3 bases short and J 5 bases short, with 13 bases between. The germline CDR1 and CDR2 sequences are SEHNR and FQNEAQ (reference sequence). This CDR3 region has 14 residues. CDR3 coding DNA: TGTGCCAGCAGCTTTGGTGGGGGCGAGGAGACCCAGTACTTC. Protein sequence: CASSFGGGEETQYF.

Here the CDR3 DNA reads TGTGCCAGGTCACCCCGGGACTCCATTAGCAATCAGCCCCAGCATTTT. This translates into CARSPRDSISNQPQHF. V usage is TRBV11-1 and J usage is TRBJ1-5, with a possible D match to TRBD1 (5 bases). Germline CDR1 and CDR2: SGHAT and FQDESV (reference sequence). The ends were cut back, 9 bases at V and 0 bases at J, with 18 bases in the middle. The CDR3 consists of 16 residues.

The V gene is TRBV5-8, the J gene TRBJ2-7; TRBD1 matches at 7 bases. The CDR3 has 15 amino acids. Looked up from germline, CDR1 is SGHTS and CDR2 is YDEGEE. Trimming took 2 bases from V and 1 from J; bases not matched to a gene: 6. The CDR3: CASSLQGPGSYEQYF. The CDR3, as DNA: TGTGCCAGCAGCTTACAGGGGCCCGGATCCTACGAGCAGTACTTC.

About this clone itself: Relative to the germline gene, one junction end is altered; a read error may explain this. CDR3 region: CASSAGGGETQYF. DNA for the CDR3: TGTGCTAGCAGCGCCGGGGGTGGGGAGACCCAGTACTTC. V and J are TRBV7-7 and TRBJ2-5; tentative D call: TRBD2 (6 bases). The germline gives CDR1 SSHAT, CDR2 FNYEAQ (reference sequence). The CDR3 has 13 amino acids.

The chain joins TRBV5-5 to TRBJ1-5, with D uncertain. This CDR3 contains 16 residues. V gave up 0 bases and J gave up 4 bases, with 14 bases separating them. CDR1 and CDR2 from the germline V gene are SGHKS and YYEKEE (reference sequence). The CDR3: CASSLDFRGSNQPQHF. As DNA, the CDR3 is TGTGCCAGCAGCTTGGATTTCCGGGGTTCTAATCAGCCCCAGCATTTT.

The chain has TRBV7-2 and TRBJ2-1; D not resolved. Trimming shortened V by 0 bases and J by 7 bases, and 10 bases separated the two germline ends. This CDR3 contains 14 residues. CDR1 and CDR2 (germline): SGHTA, FQGNSA. The CDR3 sequence: CASSLAGLKNEQFF. The CDR3 bases are TGTGCCAGCAGCTTAGCTGGGCTTAAAAATGAGCAGTTCTTC.

A note on this clone: Other DNA sequences in the sample encode the same CDR3. The V call is TRBV10-1, the J call TRBJ1-1, with D hard to call. V lost 3 bases and J lost 2, with 10 bases in between. Germline CDR1 is WNHNN and CDR2 is SYGVQD (reference sequence). The CDR3 length is 14 residues. CDR3 sequence: CASSELRTNTEAFF. The CDR3 nucleotides read TGCGCCAGCAGTGAATTACGTACAAACACTGAAGCTTTCTTT.